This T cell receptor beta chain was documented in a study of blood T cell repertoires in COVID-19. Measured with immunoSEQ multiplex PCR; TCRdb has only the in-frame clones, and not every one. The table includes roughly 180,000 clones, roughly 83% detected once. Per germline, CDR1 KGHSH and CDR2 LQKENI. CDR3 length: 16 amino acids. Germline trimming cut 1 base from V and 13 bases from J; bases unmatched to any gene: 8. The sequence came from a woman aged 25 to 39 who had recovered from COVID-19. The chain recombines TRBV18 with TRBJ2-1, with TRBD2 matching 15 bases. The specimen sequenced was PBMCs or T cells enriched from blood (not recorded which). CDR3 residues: CASSPLRTSGRADQFF. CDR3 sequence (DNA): TGTGCCAGCTCACCACTAAGGACTAGCGGGAGGGCGGATCAGTTCTTC.